The 7 T cell receptor beta chains below all came from one sample that was sequenced in a study of blood T cells in healthy people across ages. Primers used in a second PCR of roughly 6 to 11 cycles were a sample-barcoded 5' primer and a J-beta primer mix. TCRdb recomputed calls from the 5' RACE reads with MiXCR, one row per CDR3 protein. This table holds over 550,000 distinct CDR3 sequences, approximately 30% found once. Sequenced material: blood. The source is a woman older than 75 in good health.

This clonotype has at least ten counts. The chain uses TRBV4-1 and TRBJ2-1; D ambiguous. Germline V gene lookup returns CDR1 MGHRA and CDR2 YSYEKL. Trimming left V 0 bases short and J 0 bases short, with 6 bases between. The CDR3 sequence is 15 residues long. CDR3: CASSQDESSYNEQFF. CDR3 nucleotide sequence: TGCGCCAGCAGCCAAGATGAGAGCTCCTACAATGAGCAGTTCTTC.

Ten or more counts support this clonotype. The chain joins TRBV2 to TRBJ2-7, with 10 bases that match TRBD1. V shed 5 bases, J shed 5 bases, and the junction held 6 bases outside the gene matches. The CDR3 sequence is 14 residues long. Per the germline V gene, CDR1 is SNHLY and CDR2 is FYNNEI. DNA of the CDR3: TGTGCCAGCAGTACCGGGACAGGGGTGCACGAGCAGTACTTC. Amino acids: CASSTGTGVHEQYF.

The CDR3: CASSLGRVAGAYNEQFF. CDR3 nucleotide sequence: TGTGCCAGCAGTTTAGGAAGGGTAGCGGGAGCCTACAATGAGCAGTTCTTC. This chain links TRBV12-3 or TRBV12-4 with TRBJ2-1; 9 nucleotides agree with TRBD2. This CDR3 has 17 residues. V lost 1 base and J lost 2; bases outside the gene matches: 6.

J is TRBJ2-1 and V is TRBV7-8; TRBD2 aligns across 9 bases. The germline V gene has CDR1 SGHVS and CDR2 FQNEAQ. This CDR3 is built from 15 residues. V shed 5 bases and J 8 bases; nucleotides not matched to a gene: 10. CDR3 sequence reads: CASSPQRGAQDEQFF. The CDR3 DNA reads TGTGCCAGCAGCCCACAGCGGGGGGCCCAGGATGAGCAGTTCTTC.

The J gene is TRBJ1-5, the V gene TRBV30, with D unresolved. The germline V gene encodes CDR1 GTSNPN and CDR2 SVGIG (reference sequence). V was shortened by 8 bases and J by 4 bases, with 15 bases between the two germline ends. There are 13 residues in the CDR3. The CDR3 here is CALSEGANQPQHF. As DNA, the CDR3 is TGTGCCCTTAGTGAGGGAGCAAATCAGCCCCAGCATTTT.

This clonotype was detected a few times. The rearrangement links TRBV4-2 to TRBJ1-5; unclear D gene. The CDR3 totals 15 residues. Germline CDR1 and CDR2: LGHNA and YNFKEQ. V dropped 1 base and J dropped 0 bases, with 7 bases sitting between them. CDR3 protein: CASSQGQISNQPQHF. The CDR3 region has the DNA TGTGCCAGCAGCCAAGGTCAAATTAGCAATCAGCCCCAGCATTTT.

Remarks on this clonotype: One end of the junction fails to match germline, which may point to a read error. DNA for the CDR3: TGCGCCACCGGCAGGGCGGGGATCCCCAATGAGCAGTTCTTC. As protein: CATGRAGIPNEQFF. This chain links TRBV15 with TRBJ2-1, with D maybe TRBD2 (6 bases). CDR3 length equals 14 residues. Germline-derived CDR1 and CDR2 are LNHNV and YYDKDF (reference sequence). Using reference TRBV15 and TRBJ2-1 for the parts outside the CDR3, the full variable domain is DAMVIQNPRYQVTQFGKPVTLSCSQTLNHNVMYWYQQKSSQAPKLLFHYYDKDFNNEADTPDNFQSRRPNTSFCFLDIRSPGLGDTAMYLCATGRAGIPNEQFFGPGTRLTVL.